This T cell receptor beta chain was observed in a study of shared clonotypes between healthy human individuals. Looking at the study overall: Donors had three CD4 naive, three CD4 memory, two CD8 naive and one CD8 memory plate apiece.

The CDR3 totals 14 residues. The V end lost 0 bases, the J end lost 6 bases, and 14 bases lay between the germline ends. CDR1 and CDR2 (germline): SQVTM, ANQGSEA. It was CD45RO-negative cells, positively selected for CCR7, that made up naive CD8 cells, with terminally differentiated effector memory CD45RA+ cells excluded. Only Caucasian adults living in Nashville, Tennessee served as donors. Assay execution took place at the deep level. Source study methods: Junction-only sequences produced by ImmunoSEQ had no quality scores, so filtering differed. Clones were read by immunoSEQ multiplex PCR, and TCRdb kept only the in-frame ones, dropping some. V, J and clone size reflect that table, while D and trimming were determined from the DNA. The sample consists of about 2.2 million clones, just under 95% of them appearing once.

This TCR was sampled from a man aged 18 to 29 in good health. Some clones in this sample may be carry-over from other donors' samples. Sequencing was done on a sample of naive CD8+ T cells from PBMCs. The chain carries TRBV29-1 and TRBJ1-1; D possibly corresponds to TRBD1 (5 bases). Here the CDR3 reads CSVEDRVGFAEAFF. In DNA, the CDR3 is TGCAGCGTTGAAGACAGGGTGGGTTTTGCTGAAGCTTTCTTT. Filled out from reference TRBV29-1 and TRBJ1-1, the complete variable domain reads SAVISQKPSRDICQRGTSLTIQCQVDSQVTMMFWYRQQPGQSLTLIATANQGSEATYESGFVIDKFPISRPNLTFSTLTVSNMSPEDSSIYLCSVEDRVGFAEAFFGQGTRLTVV.